Sequencing of this T cell receptor beta chain was carried out in a study of siplizumab effects on memory and regulatory T cells. Study results and caveats: Suppression by proliferating Tregs derived from siplizumab cultures was not verified.

At least ten counts were recorded for this clone. No antigen is known for it. The repertoire was sequenced with immunoSEQ multiplex PCR; TCRdb's copy has only in-frame clones and lacks some. This sample has just under 85,000 clones, with roughly 89% found just once. V was shortened by 5 bases and J by 1 base, with 8 bases between the two germline ends. This CDR3 has 13 residues. Per germline, CDR1 MRHNA and CDR2 SNTAGT. The source is a human donor in good health. This chain joins TRBV6-4 and TRBJ1-1, with D unresolved. The sequenced sample was Tregs sorted from blood. CDR3 coding DNA: TGTGCCAGCAGTCCGGGCCAGAACACTGAAGCTTTCTTT. Translation: CASSPGQNTEAFF.